What follows are 16 T cell receptor beta chains derived from one specimen sequenced in a study of blood T cell repertoires in COVID-19. Sequencing was performed with immunoSEQ multiplex PCR; in TCRdb, only in-frame clones are kept and a portion is missing. The table has 180,000 or so clones, 65% to 80% seen once. The sample consisted of peripheral blood. The receptors were sampled from a man aged 45-65 years who had recovered from COVID-19.

This clone came up once. The chain recombines TRBV11-2 with TRBJ2-7, with TRBD2 matching over 7 bases. Germline values: CDR1 SGHAT, CDR2 FQNNGV. This CDR3 has 15 residues. V trimming: 0 bases; J trimming: 2 bases; junction bases outside the gene matches: 4. CDR3 in DNA: TGTGCCAGCAGCTTAGAGGGAGGGGATACCTACGAGCAGTACTTC. Its translation: CASSLEGGDTYEQYF.

This clone has a count of ten or more. The chain employs TRBV7-8 and TRBJ2-7; the D gene is possibly TRBD2 (6 bases). V shed 5 bases and J shed 7 bases, with 18 bases lying between them. The CDR3 has 14 residues. The germline V gene has CDR1 SGHVS and CDR2 FQNEAQ. CDR3 residues: CASSRDRAGREQYF. The CDR3 bases are TGTGCCAGCAGCAGGGACCGCGCAGGGAGGGAGCAGTACTTC.

The J gene is TRBJ2-7, the V gene TRBV2; maybe TRBD2 (6 bases). The CDR3 loop spans 12 amino acids. V was trimmed by 8 bases and J by 4 bases, leaving 12 bases between them. Germline V gene sequence: CDR1 SNHLY, CDR2 FYNNEI. CDR3 sequence: CASSEGIYEQYF. The CDR3 DNA sequence: TGTGCCAGCTCGGAGGGTATTTACGAGCAGTACTTC.

CDR3 DNA: TGTGCCATCAGTGACGTCCGAGCGGGAGCCTACAATGAGCAGTTCTTC. It specifies CAISDVRAGAYNEQFF. This chain links TRBV10-3 with TRBJ2-1; 8 nucleotides agree with TRBD2. The CDR3 contains 16 residues. The germline V gene encodes CDR1 ENHRY and CDR2 SYGVKD. The ends lost 3 bases at V and 2 bases at J; junction bases unmatched: 6.

The chain carries TRBV5-1 and TRBJ1-1; the D is unclear. The CDR3 runs to 13 residues. CDR1 SGHRS and CDR2 YFSETQ come from the germline V gene. Trimming left V 0 bases short and J 5 bases short, with 8 bases between. CDR3 nucleotide sequence: TGCGCCAGCAGCTTGGATACTAAGACTGAAGCTTTCTTT. It specifies CASSLDTKTEAFF.

The rearrangement joins TRBV4-1 to TRBJ2-5; 7 bases are a match to TRBD1. This CDR3 comprises 15 residues. V dropped 2 bases and J dropped 2; count of bases not matched to a gene: 5. Germline values: CDR1 MGHRA, CDR2 YSYEKL. The CDR3 is CASSQLPGQQETQYF. The DNA for the CDR3 is TGCGCCAGCAGCCAATTACCGGGACAGCAAGAGACCCAGTACTTC.

The V call is TRBV5-1, the J call TRBJ2-7; TRBD2 agrees at 8 bases. CDR3 length: 14 amino acids. Trimming removed 1 base from V and 4 bases from J; junction bases left unmatched: 4. Germline loops: CDR1 SGHRS, CDR2 YFSETQ. Here the CDR3 DNA reads TGCGCCAGCAGCTTGAGCGGGAGTTGGTACGAGCAGTACTTC. Its protein is CASSLSGSWYEQYF.

The chain uses TRBV6-4 and TRBJ2-3; 14 nucleotides agree with TRBD2. After removal of 4 bases from V and 4 bases from J, the junction contained 10 bases not matched to a gene. Germline V CDR1 and CDR2: MRHNA, SNTAGT. CDR3 length equals 18 residues. The CDR3, as DNA: TGTGCCAGCAGTGGGATAGGGACTAGCGGGGGCACTTCAGATACGCAGTATTTT. It codes for CASSGIGTSGGTSDTQYF.

The CDR3 DNA sequence: TGTGCCAGCAGCGGCCTAAGTACGGGACAGGGTCATCAGTTCTTC. It codes for CASSGLSTGQGHQFF. The chain links TRBV5-6 to TRBJ2-1, with 9 positions matching TRBD1. The germline V gene has CDR1 SGHDT and CDR2 YYEEEE. Germline trimming cut 4 bases from V and 13 bases from J; bases unmatched to any gene: 15. The CDR3 extends over 15 amino acids.

The chain joins TRBV4-1 to TRBJ2-7, with 9 bases matching TRBD2. Germline V gene lookup returns CDR1 MGHRA and CDR2 YSYEKL. The junction had 4 bases not matched to a gene; V was cut back by 1 base and J by 3 bases. The CDR3 is 15 residues long. CDR3 in amino acids: CASSQGLAGIYEQYF. The CDR3, as DNA: TGCGCCAGCAGCCAAGGTCTAGCGGGAATCTACGAGCAGTACTTC.

The chain carries TRBV19 and TRBJ2-7; D gene uncertain. CDR1 is LNHDA, CDR2 SQIVND, per germline (reference sequence). The V gene lost 5 bases and the J gene lost 4 bases, with 15 bases spanning the gap. The CDR3 consists of 14 residues. CDR3 bases: TGTGCCAGTAGTGCCAAAGCTTCTTGGTACGAGCAGTACTTC. Its translation is CASSAKASWYEQYF.

The J gene is TRBJ2-3, the V gene TRBV4-1, with D possibly TRBD2 on 5 matching bases. The CDR3 length is 15 residues. Germline V CDR1 and CDR2: MGHRA, YSYEKL. V lost 0 bases and J lost 2, with 9 bases in between. CDR3 amino acids: CASSQDPGNTDTQYF. The CDR3 coding sequence is TGCGCCAGCAGCCAAGACCCGGGAAACACAGATACGCAGTATTTT.

The chain recombines TRBV4-3 with TRBJ2-2; D is perhaps TRBD1 (6 bases). This CDR3 contains 18 residues. Per the germline V gene, CDR1 is LGHNA and CDR2 is YSLEER. Trimming shortened V by 0 bases and J by 0 bases, and 14 bases separated the two germline ends. CDR3: CASSQDLIGTTNTGELFF. The DNA for the CDR3 is TGCGCCAGCAGCCAAGATTTAATCGGGACAACGAACACCGGGGAGCTGTTTTTT.

V is TRBV4-2 and J is TRBJ1-1; D is perhaps TRBD1 (6 bases). The V gene's germline CDR1 is LGHNA and CDR2 YNFKEQ. CDR3 size: 17 residues. Trimming removed 0 bases at V and 1 base at J, with 15 bases between. The CDR3 DNA follows: TGTGCCAGCAGCCAAGATCTCCGGCGGACAGCGAACACTGAAGCTTTCTTT. Amino acid sequence: CASSQDLRRTANTEAFF.

J is TRBJ2-1 and V is TRBV28; TRBD2 is a possible D gene (5 bases). The V gene lost 10 bases and the J gene lost 9 bases, with 13 bases spanning the gap. CDR1 MDHEN and CDR2 SYDVKM come from the germline V gene. The CDR3 consists of 11 residues. CDR3 in amino acids: CATSGFSEQFF. CDR3 in DNA: TGTGCCACCTCGGGGTTCAGTGAGCAGTTCTTC.

V and J are TRBV30 and TRBJ1-1; 9 bases are a match to TRBD1. V trimming: 6 bases; J trimming: 5 bases; junction bases outside the gene matches: 16. The CDR3 is 16 residues long. Germline loops: CDR1 GTSNPN, CDR2 SVGIG (reference sequence). The CDR3 loop reads CACHPGTGIWVTEAFF. CDR3 coding DNA: TGTGCCTGTCACCCCGGGACAGGGATATGGGTGACTGAAGCTTTCTTT.